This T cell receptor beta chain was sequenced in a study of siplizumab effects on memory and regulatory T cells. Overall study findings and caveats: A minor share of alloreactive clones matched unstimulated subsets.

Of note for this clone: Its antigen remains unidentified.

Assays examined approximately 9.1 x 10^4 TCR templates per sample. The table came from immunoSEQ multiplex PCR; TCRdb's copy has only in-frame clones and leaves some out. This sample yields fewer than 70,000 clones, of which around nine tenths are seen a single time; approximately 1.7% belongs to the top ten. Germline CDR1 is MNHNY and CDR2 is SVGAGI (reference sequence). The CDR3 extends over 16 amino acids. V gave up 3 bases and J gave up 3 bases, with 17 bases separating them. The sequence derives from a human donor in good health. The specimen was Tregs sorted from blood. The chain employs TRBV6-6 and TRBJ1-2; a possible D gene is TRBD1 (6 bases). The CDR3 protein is CASSYGRQVSDYGYTF. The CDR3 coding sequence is TGTGCCAGCAGTTATGGGAGACAGGTTTCGGACTATGGCTACACCTTC.